The 15 T cell receptor beta chains given below trace back to one sample, sequenced in a study of PD-L1 blockade in urothelial cancer. Using immunoSEQ multiplex PCR, the repertoire was profiled, and TCRdb retains in-frame clones only, with some absent. The sample shows some 67,000 clones, 70% to 90% of them seen only once. Sequenced here: PBMCs, sampled around atezolizumab (anti-PD-L1) treatment. Source of these receptors: a man aged 60 to 69 with urothelial cancer.

The chain carries TRBV7-9 and TRBJ2-5, with 9 bases lining up with TRBD1. The germline CDR1 and CDR2 sequences are SEHNR and FQNEAQ (reference sequence). J gave up 2 bases and V 7 bases, and 8 bases lay outside the gene matches. This CDR3 contains 15 residues. In DNA form, the CDR3 reads TGTGCCAGCAACAGGGGGCCGACTCCTCAAGAGACCCAGTACTTC. It encodes CASNRGPTPQETQYF.

This rearrangement joins TRBV10-3 to TRBJ2-7, with no clear D. This CDR3 contains 11 residues. Germline loops: CDR1 ENHRY, CDR2 SYGVKD. The V end lost 4 bases, the J end lost 2 bases, and 3 bases lay between the germline ends. The CDR3 coding sequence is TGTGCCATCAGTGGTACCTACGAGCAGTACTTC. The encoded protein is CAISGTYEQYF.

The chain is built from TRBV29-1 and TRBJ1-1; D might be TRBD1 (6 bases). V lost 3 bases to trimming and J lost 1 base, with 9 bases between them. This CDR3 comprises 13 residues. From germline, CDR1 is SQVTM and CDR2 ANQGSEA. The DNA of the CDR3 is TGCAGCGTTGATAAGGGGGAGAACACTGAAGCTTTCTTT. Protein product: CSVDKGENTEAFF.

A single count supports this clone. The chain recombines TRBV11-2 with TRBJ2-3; TRBD1 matches 8 bases. Trimming at V came to 3 bases and at J to 6 bases, leaving 5 bases not matched to a gene. Germline V gives CDR1 SGHAT, CDR2 FQNNGV. The CDR3 contains 14 residues. In nucleotides, the CDR3 is TGTGCCAGCAGCTTGGGCCAGGGGGCCGATACGCAGTATTTT. Translated, it gives CASSLGQGADTQYF.

The chain has TRBV5-1 and TRBJ2-7; D may be TRBD2 (5 bases). Germline V gives CDR1 SGHRS, CDR2 YFSETQ. This CDR3 is 14 amino acids long. The germline V and J ends were trimmed by 7 bases and 2 bases, with 16 bases remaining between them. As DNA, the CDR3 is TGCGCCAGCGCCGGGGTTGAATCCACCTACGAGCAGTACTTC. It yields the protein CASAGVESTYEQYF.

In its sample, this clone was seen once. This chain uses TRBV19 with TRBJ2-2; 7 bases fit TRBD1. Germline loops: CDR1 LNHDA, CDR2 SQIVND (reference sequence). This CDR3 has 16 residues. The V segment lost 4 bases and the J segment 1 base; nucleotides outside the gene matches: 6. CDR3 in DNA: TGTGCCAGTAGTAAAACCGGGACAGTGAACACCGGGGAGCTGTTTTTT. Translated, it gives CASSKTGTVNTGELFF.

The V call is TRBV4-1, the J call TRBJ2-3, with D uncertain. The germline gives CDR1 MGHRA, CDR2 YSYEKL. V lost 0 bases, J lost 1 base, and 5 bases lay in between. CDR3 length: 14 amino acids. CDR3 nucleotide sequence: TGCGCCAGCAGCCAAGACCAGGGCACAGATACGCAGTATTTT. Amino acid sequence: CASSQDQGTDTQYF.

The chain is built from TRBV6-5 and TRBJ2-7; a possible D gene is TRBD2 (7 bases). The CDR3 extends over 14 amino acids. The V gene lost 6 bases and the J gene lost 2 bases, with 14 bases spanning the gap. Germline-derived CDR1 and CDR2 are MNHEY and SVGAGI. The CDR3 coding sequence is TGTGCCAGCAGAAAGGGGGGGGCTGCCTACGAGCAGTACTTC. Its translation: CASRKGGAAYEQYF.

The chain carries TRBV5-1 and TRBJ1-1, with D possibly TRBD1 on 5 matching bases. The CDR3 spans 15 residues. Looked up from germline, CDR1 is SGHRS and CDR2 is YFSETQ. Deletions cut 4 bases from V and 0 bases from J, with 13 bases between. CDR3 DNA sequence: TGCGCCAGCAGCGGGACTGGACAACTGAACACTGAAGCTTTCTTT. It yields the protein CASSGTGQLNTEAFF.

This clone was seen a single time. The chain combines TRBV28 with TRBJ2-3; 11 bases agree with TRBD2. V shed 6 bases, J shed 6 bases, and the junction held 11 bases outside the gene matches. The CDR3 extends over 16 amino acids. Germline CDR1 and CDR2: MDHEN and SYDVKM. CDR3 protein: CASRSIAGGTRDTQYF. CDR3 sequence (DNA): TGTGCCAGCAGATCAATAGCGGGAGGGACTCGGGATACGCAGTATTTT.

This chain connects TRBV18 to TRBJ2-3; no reliable D call. The V gene's germline CDR1 is KGHSH and CDR2 LQKENI. V was cut by 5 bases and J by 3 bases, with 15 bases left in between. The CDR3 spans 15 residues. The CDR3 region is CASSFRVLETDTQYF. The CDR3 DNA is TGTGCCAGCTCATTCCGGGTTCTTGAGACAGATACGCAGTATTTT.

This chain links TRBV19 with TRBJ1-1, with D unresolved. This CDR3 has 13 amino acids. In germline, CDR1 is LNHDA, CDR2 SQIVND (reference sequence). Trimming pared 6 bases from V and 4 bases from J, leaving 12 bases between. CDR3: CASRRVGSTEAFF. Written as DNA, the CDR3 is TGTGCCAGTAGAAGGGTCGGGAGCACTGAAGCTTTCTTT.

This chain connects TRBV6-5 to TRBJ1-6, with 7 bases lining up with TRBD1. Germline CDR1 is MNHEY and CDR2 is SVGAGI. Trimming cost V 5 bases and J 8 bases; bases outside gene matches: 6. This CDR3 contains 14 residues. DNA of the CDR3: TGTGCCAGCAGTCAGGGACAGAGCCATTCACCCCTCCACTTT. Its translation: CASSQGQSHSPLHF.

The chain carries TRBV2 and TRBJ1-2, with 7 bases aligning to TRBD1. V lost 4 bases, J lost 2 bases, and 10 bases stayed unmatched. CDR1 is SNHLY and CDR2 is FYNNEI in the germline V gene. This CDR3 is 16 amino acids long. The CDR3: CASSVTADRKNYGYTF. The CDR3 DNA sequence: TGTGCCAGCAGTGTCACGGCGGACAGGAAGAACTATGGCTACACCTTC.

The gene calls are TRBV7-8 and TRBJ2-3; 9 nucleotides agree with TRBD1. Germline trimming cut 4 bases from V and 1 base from J; bases unmatched to any gene: 9. The CDR3 consists of 17 residues. Germline CDR1 SGHVS, CDR2 FQNEAQ. The CDR3 DNA reads TGTGCCAGCAGCTCCCCCGACCGGGACAGGGGCACAGATACGCAGTATTTT. Translated, it gives CASSSPDRDRGTDTQYF.